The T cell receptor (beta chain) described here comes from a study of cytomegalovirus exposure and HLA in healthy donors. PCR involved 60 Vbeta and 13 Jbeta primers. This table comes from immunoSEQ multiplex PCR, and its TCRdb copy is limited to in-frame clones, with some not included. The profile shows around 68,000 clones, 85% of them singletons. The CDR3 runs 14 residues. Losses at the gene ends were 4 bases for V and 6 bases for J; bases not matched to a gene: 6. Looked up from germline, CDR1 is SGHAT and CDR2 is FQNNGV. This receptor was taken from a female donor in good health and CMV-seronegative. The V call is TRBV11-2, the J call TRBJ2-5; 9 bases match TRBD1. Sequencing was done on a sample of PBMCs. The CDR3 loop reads CASSYRDREKTQYF. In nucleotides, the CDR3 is TGTGCCAGCAGCTACCGGGACAGGGAAAAGACCCAGTACTTC.